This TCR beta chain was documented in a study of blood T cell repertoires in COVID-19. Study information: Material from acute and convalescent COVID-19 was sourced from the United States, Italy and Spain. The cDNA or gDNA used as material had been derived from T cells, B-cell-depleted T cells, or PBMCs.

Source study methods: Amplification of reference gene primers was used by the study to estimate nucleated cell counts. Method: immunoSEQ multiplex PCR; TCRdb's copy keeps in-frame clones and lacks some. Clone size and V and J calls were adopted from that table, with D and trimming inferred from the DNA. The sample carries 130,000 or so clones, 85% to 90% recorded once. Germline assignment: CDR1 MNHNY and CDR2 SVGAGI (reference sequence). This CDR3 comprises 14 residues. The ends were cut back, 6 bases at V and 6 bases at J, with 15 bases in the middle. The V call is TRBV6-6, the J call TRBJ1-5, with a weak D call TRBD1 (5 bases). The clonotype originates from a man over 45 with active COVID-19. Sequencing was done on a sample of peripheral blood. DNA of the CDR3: TGTGCCAGCAGGTCTAGGGGAGGAGGTCAGCCCCAGCATTTT. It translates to CASRSRGGGQPQHF.